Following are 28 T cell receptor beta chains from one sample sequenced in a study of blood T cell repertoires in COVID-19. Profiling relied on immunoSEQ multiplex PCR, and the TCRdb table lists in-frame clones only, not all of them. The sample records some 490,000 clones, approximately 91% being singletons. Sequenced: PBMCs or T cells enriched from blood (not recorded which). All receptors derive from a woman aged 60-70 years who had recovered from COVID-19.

This chain's CDR3 is CASRGTVTAANYGYTF. Here the CDR3 DNA reads TGTGCCAGCAGAGGGACAGTTACCGCGGCTAACTATGGCTACACCTTC. This chain uses TRBV2 with TRBJ1-2, with TRBD1 matching 7 bases. The junction had 10 bases not matched to a gene; V was cut back by 6 bases and J by 0 bases. The V gene's germline CDR1 is SNHLY and CDR2 FYNNEI. This CDR3 has 16 residues.

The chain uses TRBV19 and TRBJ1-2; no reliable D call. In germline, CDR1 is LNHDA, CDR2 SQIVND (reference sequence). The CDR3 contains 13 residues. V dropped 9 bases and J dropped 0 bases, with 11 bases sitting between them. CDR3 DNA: TGTGCCAGCGGCCCTGCGGCTAACTATGGCTACACCTTC. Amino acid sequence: CASGPAANYGYTF. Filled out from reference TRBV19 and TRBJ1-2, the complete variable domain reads DGGITQSPKYLFRKEGQNVTLSCEQNLNHDAMYWYRQDPGQGLRLIYYSQIVNDFQKGDIAEGYSVSREKKESFPLTVTSAQKNPTAFYLCASGPAANYGYTFGSGTRLTVV.

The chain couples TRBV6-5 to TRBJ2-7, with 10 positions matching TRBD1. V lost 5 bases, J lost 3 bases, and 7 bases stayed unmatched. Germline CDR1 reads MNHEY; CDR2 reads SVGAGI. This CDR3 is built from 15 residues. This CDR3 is CASSRERTGGYEQYF. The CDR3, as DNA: TGTGCCAGCAGTCGGGAGAGGACAGGGGGCTACGAGCAGTACTTC.

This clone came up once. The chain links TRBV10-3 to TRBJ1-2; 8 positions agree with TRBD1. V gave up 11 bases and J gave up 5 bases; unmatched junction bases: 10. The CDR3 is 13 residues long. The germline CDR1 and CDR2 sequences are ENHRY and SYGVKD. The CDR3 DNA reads TGTGCCCACCGTCCGGACAGGGATTATGGCTACACCTTC. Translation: CAHRPDRDYGYTF.

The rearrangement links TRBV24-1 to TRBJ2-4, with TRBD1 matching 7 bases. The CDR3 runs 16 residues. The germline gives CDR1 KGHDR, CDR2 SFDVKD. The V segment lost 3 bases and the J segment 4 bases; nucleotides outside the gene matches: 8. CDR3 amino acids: CATSDRADREKNIQYF. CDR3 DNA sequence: TGTGCCACCAGTGATAGAGCAGACAGGGAAAAAAACATTCAGTACTTC.

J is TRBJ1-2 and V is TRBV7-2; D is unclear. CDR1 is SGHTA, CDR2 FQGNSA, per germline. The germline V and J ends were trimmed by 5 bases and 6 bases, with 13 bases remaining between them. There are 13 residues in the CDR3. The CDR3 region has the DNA TGTGCCAGCAGCCACGGACCCGGGAATGGCTACACCTTC. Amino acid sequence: CASSHGPGNGYTF.

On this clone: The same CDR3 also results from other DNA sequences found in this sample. CDR3 sequence reads: CASSLRDGNTIYF. CDR3 DNA: TGCGCCAGCAGCCTGCGGGATGGAAACACCATATATTTT. The V gene is TRBV5-1, the J gene TRBJ1-3; D remains unclear. V was pared by 4 bases and J by 3 bases, with 8 bases between. The length of the CDR3 is 13 residues. Germline V gene lookup returns CDR1 SGHRS and CDR2 YFSETQ.

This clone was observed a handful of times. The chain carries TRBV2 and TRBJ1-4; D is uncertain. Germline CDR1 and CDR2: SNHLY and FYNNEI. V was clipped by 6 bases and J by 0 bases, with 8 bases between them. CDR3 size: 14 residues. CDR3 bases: TGTGCCAGCAGGGGCCCCGCAACTAATGAAAAACTGTTTTTT. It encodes CASRGPATNEKLFF.

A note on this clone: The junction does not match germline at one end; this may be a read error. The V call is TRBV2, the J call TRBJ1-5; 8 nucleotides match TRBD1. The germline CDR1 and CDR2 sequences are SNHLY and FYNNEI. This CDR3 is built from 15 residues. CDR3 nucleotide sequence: TGTGCTAGCAACCCTGGACAGGGCCTCAATCAGCCCCAGCATTTT. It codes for CASNPGQGLNQPQHF.

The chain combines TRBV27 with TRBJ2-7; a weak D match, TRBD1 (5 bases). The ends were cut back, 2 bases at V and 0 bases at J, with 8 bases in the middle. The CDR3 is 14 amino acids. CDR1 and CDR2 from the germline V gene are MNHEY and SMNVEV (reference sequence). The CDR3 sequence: CASSLGRVSYEQYF. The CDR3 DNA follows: TGTGCCAGCAGTTTAGGCAGGGTCTCCTACGAGCAGTACTTC.

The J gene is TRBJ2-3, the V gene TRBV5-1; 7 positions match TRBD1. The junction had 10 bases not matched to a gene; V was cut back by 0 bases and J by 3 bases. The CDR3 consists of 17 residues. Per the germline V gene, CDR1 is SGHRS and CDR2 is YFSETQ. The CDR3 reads CASSLVPQGVNTDTQYF. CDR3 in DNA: TGCGCCAGCAGCTTGGTTCCCCAGGGGGTGAATACAGATACGCAGTATTTT.

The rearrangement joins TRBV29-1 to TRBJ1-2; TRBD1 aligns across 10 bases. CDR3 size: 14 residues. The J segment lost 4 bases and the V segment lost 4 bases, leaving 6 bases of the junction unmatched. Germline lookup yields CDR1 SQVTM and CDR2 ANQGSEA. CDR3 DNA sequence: TGCAGCGTTGCTGTTGGGACAGGGGTCTATGGCTACACCTTC. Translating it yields CSVAVGTGVYGYTF.

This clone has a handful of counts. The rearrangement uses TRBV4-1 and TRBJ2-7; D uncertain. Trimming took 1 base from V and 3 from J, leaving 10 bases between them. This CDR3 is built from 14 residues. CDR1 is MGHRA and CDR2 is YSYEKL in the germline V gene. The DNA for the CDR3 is TGCGCCAGCAGCCAAGGTACAGCAAACTACGAGCAGTACTTC. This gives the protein CASSQGTANYEQYF.

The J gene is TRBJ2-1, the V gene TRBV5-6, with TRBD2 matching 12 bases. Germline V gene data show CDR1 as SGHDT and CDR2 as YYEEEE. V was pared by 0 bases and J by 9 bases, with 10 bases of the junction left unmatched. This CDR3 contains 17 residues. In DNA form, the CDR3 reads TGTGCCAGCAGCTTGGCACTAGCGGGGGGCCTCTGGGGTGAGCAGTTCTTC. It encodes CASSLALAGGLWGEQFF.

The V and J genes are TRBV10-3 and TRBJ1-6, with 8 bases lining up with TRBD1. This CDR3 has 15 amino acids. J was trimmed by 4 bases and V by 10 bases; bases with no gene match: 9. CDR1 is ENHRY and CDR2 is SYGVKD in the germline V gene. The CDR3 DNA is TGTGCCACGGCCGTACAGGGGGATTATAATTCACCCCTCCACTTT. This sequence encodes CATAVQGDYNSPLHF.

CDR3 sequence reads: CASSYQGQGGYGYTF. CDR3 in DNA: TGTGCCAGCAGTTACCAAGGACAGGGGGGTTATGGCTACACCTTC. The genes are TRBV6-5 and TRBJ1-2; TRBD1 aligns across 10 bases. Germline V CDR1 and CDR2: MNHEY, SVGAGI. This CDR3 has 15 amino acids. Unmatched junction bases numbered 5, after V lost 2 bases and J lost 5 bases.

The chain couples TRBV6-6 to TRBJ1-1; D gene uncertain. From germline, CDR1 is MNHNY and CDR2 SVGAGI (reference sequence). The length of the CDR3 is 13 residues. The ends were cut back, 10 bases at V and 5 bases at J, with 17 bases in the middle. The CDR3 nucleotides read TGTGCCACCGTCAAGGAGGGCACAACTGAAGCTTTCTTT. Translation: CATVKEGTTEAFF.

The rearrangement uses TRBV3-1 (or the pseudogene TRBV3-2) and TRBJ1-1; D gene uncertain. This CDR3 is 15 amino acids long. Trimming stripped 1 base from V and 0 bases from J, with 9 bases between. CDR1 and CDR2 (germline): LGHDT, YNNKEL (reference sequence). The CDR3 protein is CASSQGAGMNTEAFF. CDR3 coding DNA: TGTGCCAGCAGCCAAGGTGCGGGAATGAACACTGAAGCTTTCTTT.

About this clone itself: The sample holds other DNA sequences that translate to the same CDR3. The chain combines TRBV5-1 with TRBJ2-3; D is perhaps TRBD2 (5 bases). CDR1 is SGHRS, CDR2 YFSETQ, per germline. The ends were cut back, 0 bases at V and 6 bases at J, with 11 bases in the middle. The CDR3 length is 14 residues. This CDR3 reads CASSLGLAADTQYF. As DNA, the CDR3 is TGCGCCAGCAGCTTGGGTCTAGCAGCCGATACGCAGTATTTT. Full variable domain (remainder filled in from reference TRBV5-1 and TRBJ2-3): KAGVTQTPRYLIKTRGQQVTLSCSPISGHRSVSWYQQTPGQGLQFLFEYFSETQRNKGNFPGRFSGRQFSNSRSEMNVSTLELGDSALYLCASSLGLAADTQYFGPGTRLTVL.

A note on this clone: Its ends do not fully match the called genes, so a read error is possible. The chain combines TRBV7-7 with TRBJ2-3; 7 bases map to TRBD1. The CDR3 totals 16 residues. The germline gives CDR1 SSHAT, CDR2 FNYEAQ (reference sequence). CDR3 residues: CASSPGPGQSTDTQYF. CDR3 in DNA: TGTGCTAGCAGCCCCGGACCGGGACAGAGCACAGATACGCAGTATTTT.

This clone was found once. DNA for the CDR3: TGTGCCACCAGTGCCCCAGGGATAAGAGAGACCCAGTACTTC. Translating it yields CATSAPGIRETQYF. This chain links TRBV24-1 with TRBJ2-5; perhaps TRBD1 as D (5 bases). Trimming removed 5 bases at V and 4 bases at J, with 13 bases between. Germline CDR1 is KGHDR and CDR2 is SFDVKD. The CDR3 has 14 residues.

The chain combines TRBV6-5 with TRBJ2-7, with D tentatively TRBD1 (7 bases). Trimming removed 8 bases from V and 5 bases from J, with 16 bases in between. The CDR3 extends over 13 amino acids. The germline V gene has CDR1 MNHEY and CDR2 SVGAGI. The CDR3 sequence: CASGETGTHEQYV. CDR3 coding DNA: TGTGCCAGCGGAGAGACAGGGACTCACGAGCAGTACGTC.

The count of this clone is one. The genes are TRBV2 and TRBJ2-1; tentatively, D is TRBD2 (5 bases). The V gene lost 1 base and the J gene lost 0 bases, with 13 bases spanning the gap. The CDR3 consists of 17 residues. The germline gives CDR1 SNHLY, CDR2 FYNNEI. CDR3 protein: CASSEDGSGFSYNEQFF. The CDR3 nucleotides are TGTGCCAGCAGTGAAGATGGGAGCGGATTCTCCTACAATGAGCAGTTCTTC. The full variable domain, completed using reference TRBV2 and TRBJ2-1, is EPEVTQTPSHQVTQMGQEVILRCVPISNHLYFYWYRQILGQKVEFLVSFYNNEISEKSEIFDDQFSVERPDGSNFTLKIRSTKLEDSAMYFCASSEDGSGFSYNEQFFGPGTRLTVL.

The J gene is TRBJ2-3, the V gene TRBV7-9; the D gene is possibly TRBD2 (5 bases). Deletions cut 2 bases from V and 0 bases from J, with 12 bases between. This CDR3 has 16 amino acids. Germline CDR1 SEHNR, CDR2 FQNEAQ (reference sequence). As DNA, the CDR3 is TGTGCCAGCAGCTTAAACCGGGAAATTAGCACAGATACGCAGTATTTT. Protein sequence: CASSLNREISTDTQYF.

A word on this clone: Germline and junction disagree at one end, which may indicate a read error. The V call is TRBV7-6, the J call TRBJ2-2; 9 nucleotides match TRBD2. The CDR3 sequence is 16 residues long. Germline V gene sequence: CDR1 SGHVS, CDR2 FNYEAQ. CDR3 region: CASSPYGTSSTGELFF. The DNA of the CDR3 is TGTGCCAGCAGCCCCTATGGGACTAGCAGCACCGGGGAGCTATTTTTT.

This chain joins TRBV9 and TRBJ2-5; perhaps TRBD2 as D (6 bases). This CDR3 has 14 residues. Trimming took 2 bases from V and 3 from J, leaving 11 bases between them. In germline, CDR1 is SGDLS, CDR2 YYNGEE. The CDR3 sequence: CASSVGLAKETQYF. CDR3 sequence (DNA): TGTGCCAGCAGCGTGGGGCTAGCGAAAGAGACCCAGTACTTC.

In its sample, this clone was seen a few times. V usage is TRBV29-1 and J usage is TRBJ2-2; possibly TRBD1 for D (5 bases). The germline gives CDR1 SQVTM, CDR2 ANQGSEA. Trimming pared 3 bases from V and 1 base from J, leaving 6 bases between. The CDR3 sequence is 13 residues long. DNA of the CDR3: TGCAGCGTTGACGGACAGAACACCGGGGAGCTGTTTTTT. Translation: CSVDGQNTGELFF.

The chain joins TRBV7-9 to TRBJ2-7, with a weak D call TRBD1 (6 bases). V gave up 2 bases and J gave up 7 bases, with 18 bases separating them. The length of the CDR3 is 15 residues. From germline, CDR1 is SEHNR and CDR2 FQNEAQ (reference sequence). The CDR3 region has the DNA TGTGCCAGCAGCTTAAAGGGACACCCTACTATGGAGCAGTACTTC. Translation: CASSLKGHPTMEQYF.